Included here is one TCR beta chain sequence, with context. Its target antigen remains unknown. No much larger clone is present one base from it, and per-base qualities are unavailable. Patients with autoimmune disease history or receiving systemic immunosuppression were excluded from the trial. Peripheral blood for TCR sequencing was collected from all dose cohorts at baseline, on cycle 4 day 1, and on cycle 7 day 1. Samples came from an open-label, multicenter, first-in-human phase I dose-escalation trial of ivuxolimab. Adults with locally advanced or metastatic head and neck squamous cell, hepatocellular, melanoma or renal cell carcinoma were enrolled in the trial. Before TCR sequencing, CD4+ T cells and CD8+ T cells were sorted from peripheral blood as separate populations. Genomic DNA was isolated from the sorted cells so that the TCRbeta CDR3 region could be sequenced. TCRbeta CDR3 regions were sequenced using the immunoSEQ Assay. In its TCRdb copy, this immuneACCESS table keeps in-frame sequences only and misses some clones. Where compared with another copy, unresolved V genes explain less than half of these, and the others have no known cause. The sample table contains approximately 20,000 clones; only one count was recorded for about four fifths of them. Jointly, the top ten make up about 20% of the sample.

V and J are truncated by 4 bases and 5 bases respectively, leaving an intervening sequence of 19 bases. From the cysteine up to the phenylalanine, the CDR3 has a length of 16 residues. Kept here is only the CDR3 DNA, which spans 48 bases and is read in frame from base 1. The germline V gene specifies SGHRS as CDR1 and YFSETQ as CDR2. The data stem from a study of OX40 agonist ivuxolimab in advanced cancers. Background on the whole study: Ivuxolimab was a fully human IgG2 agonistic monoclonal antibody targeting the costimulatory receptor OX40 (CD134). Intravenous ivuxolimab was administered to patients every 2 weeks at six dose levels: 0.01, 0.1, 0.3, 1.5, 3 and 10 mg/kg. Of the roughly 52 dose-escalation patients, hepatocellular carcinoma was present in around 20, melanoma in around 15, renal cell carcinoma in 9 and head and neck cancer in 9. A male proportion of about 79% and a mean age of 60 years, ranging from 23 to 79, were recorded for the dose-escalation cohort. Patients were allowed to have had prior anti-PD-1, anti-PD-L1 or anti-CTLA-4 therapy, and 30% to 40% of the dose-escalation patients had previously received checkpoint inhibitors. Partial responses occurred in three dose-escalation patients, of whom one had hepatocellular carcinoma and two had cutaneous melanoma. The purpose of peripheral TCRbeta sequencing was to test whether ivuxolimab changed TCR sequence diversity and led to clonal T-cell expansion. The monotherapy dose-escalation portion (N ≈ 50 patients) of the phase I ivuxolimab trial is reported in the paper. The paper as a whole reports these results and caveats: Which antigens the clonally expanded peripheral T cells were specific for was not determined. At doses of 0.1 to 3.0 mg/kg, clonal expansion of both CD4+ and CD8+ blood T cells was observed from baseline to week 6. After ivuxolimab, CD8+ T cells had more expanded clones than CD4+ T cells on average. Low levels of normalized T-cell clonal expansion were also seen in some patients who did not respond. Partial responders in the 0.1-3.0 mg/kg groups had among the lowest normalized peripheral clonal expansion, especially among CD8+ T cells.

The V gene is TRBV5-1 and the J gene is TRBJ2-1; the D region is possibly TRBD1 or TRBD2, each matching across 5 bases. The sequence derives from an adult with an advanced solid tumor such as melanoma, head and neck, liver or kidney cancer. This specimen was CD4+ or CD8+ T cells sorted from blood, taken in a trial of the OX40 agonist ivuxolimab. This receptor carries the CDR3 CASSRDDPRTDNEQFF. The nucleotide sequence is TGCGCCAGCAGCCGGGACGACCCCAGGACCGACAATGAGCAGTTCTTC.